These 11 T cell receptor beta chains came from one sample sequenced in a study of T cells after yellow fever vaccination. MiXCR, applied by TCRdb to the 5' RACE reads, yields one record per CDR3 protein. The sample carries a few hundred thousand distinct CDR3 sequences, roughly 4.3% recorded once. The input for sequencing was PBMCs, taken 15 days after the yellow fever booster vaccination. These receptors all come from a young man who received the YFV17D yellow fever vaccine.

This clonotype was detected a few times. The rearrangement uses TRBV20-1 and TRBJ1-2, with 8 bases that match TRBD1. The germline CDR1 and CDR2 sequences are DFQATT and SNEGSKA (reference sequence). The V gene end was trimmed by 6 bases and the J gene end by 1 base; junction bases not matched to a gene: 7. The CDR3 has 14 residues. The CDR3 loop is CSAQDRVNNYGYTF. CDR3 bases: TGCAGTGCCCAGGACAGGGTTAATAACTATGGCTACACCTTC.

The V gene is TRBV5-4, the J gene TRBJ2-2; the match to TRBD2 covers 8 bases. CDR1 SGHNT and CDR2 YYREEE come from the germline V gene (reference sequence). CDR3 length: 15 amino acids. Trimming took 4 bases from V and 4 from J; bases not matched to a gene: 6. The CDR3: CASSLTSGRTGELFF. DNA of the CDR3: TGTGCCAGCAGCCTAACTAGCGGACGCACCGGGGAGCTGTTTTTT.

V is TRBV5-5 and J is TRBJ1-1; 8 nucleotides agree with TRBD1. Germline CDR1 is SGHKS and CDR2 is YYEKEE (reference sequence). The CDR3 has 15 amino acids. V was pared by 6 bases and J by 5 bases, with 12 bases of the junction left unmatched. In DNA form, the CDR3 reads TGTGCCAGCACCCCTGACAGGGGTTGGGGGACTGAAGCTTTCTTT. Translated, it gives CASTPDRGWGTEAFF.

This clonotype was counted between two and nine times. V and J are TRBV12-3 or TRBV12-4 and TRBJ1-6, with D tentatively TRBD1 (6 bases). CDR3 length: 15 residues. V was cut by 4 bases and J by 10 bases, with 17 bases left in between. CDR3 DNA: TGTGCCAGCAGTTGGGGGGCCCCTGGCAACTCACCCCTCCACTTT. Amino acid sequence: CASSWGAPGNSPLHF.

This clonotype appeared many times. V gene TRBV10-3 combines with J gene TRBJ2-3; 8 bases fit TRBD2. Germline V CDR1 and CDR2: ENHRY, SYGVKD. This CDR3 has 15 amino acids. The ends lost 7 bases at V and 3 bases at J; junction bases unmatched: 9. The CDR3 bases are TGTGCCATCAATCCGAATGCGGGGGGAACAGATACGCAGTATTTT. Protein sequence: CAINPNAGGTDTQYF.

J is TRBJ1-5 and V is TRBV7-9; TRBD1 matches at 11 bases. This CDR3 contains 15 residues. Germline V gene lookup returns CDR1 SEHNR and CDR2 FQNEAQ (reference sequence). V was pared by 5 bases and J by 5 bases, with 5 bases of the junction left unmatched. The chain's CDR3 is CASSTGQGEHQPQHF. The CDR3 bases are TGTGCCAGCAGCACGGGACAGGGGGAGCATCAGCCCCAGCATTTT.

This clonotype was seen repeatedly, ten times or more. V usage is TRBV4-3 and J usage is TRBJ2-3, with 8 bases fitting TRBD2. The germline V gene encodes CDR1 LGHNA and CDR2 YSLEER. The V and J ends lost 3 bases and 10 bases, in that order; junction bases with no gene match: 3. This CDR3 comprises 12 residues. CDR3 bases: TGCGCCAGCAGCCAGACTAGCGAAGCGCAGTATTTT. It encodes CASSQTSEAQYF.

This CDR3 reads CAWSKTGIPLHF. CDR3 DNA: TGTGCCTGGAGTAAGACGGGAATACCCCTCCACTTT. This rearrangement joins TRBV30 to TRBJ1-6; D is ambiguous. CDR1 is GTSNPN and CDR2 is SVGIG in the germline V gene (reference sequence). V shed 2 bases and J shed 12 bases, with 11 bases lying between them. The CDR3 sequence is 12 residues long.

This clonotype was seen ten or more times. The V call is TRBV5-1, the J call TRBJ2-5; no clear D. With 4 bases removed from V and 0 bases from J, the gap between germline ends came to 7 bases. Per germline, CDR1 SGHRS and CDR2 YFSETQ. The length of the CDR3 is 13 residues. The CDR3 nucleotides read TGCGCCAGCAGCGGGAACTACCAAGAGACCCAGTACTTC. Translated: CASSGNYQETQYF.

This clonotype was seen repeatedly, ten times or more. The chain recombines TRBV5-1 with TRBJ2-5; D may match TRBD1 or TRBD2 (6 bases each). Per germline, CDR1 SGHRS and CDR2 YFSETQ. CDR3 length equals 15 residues. V lost 0 bases and J 4 bases, leaving 13 bases between the germline ends. CDR3 in amino acids: CASSLDGGRRETQYF. CDR3 in DNA: TGCGCCAGCAGCTTGGATGGGGGGCGCAGAGAGACCCAGTACTTC.

This clonotype showed up just a few times. The chain has TRBV18 and TRBJ1-2; TRBD1 might be the D (5 bases). V dropped 3 bases and J dropped 3 bases, with 14 bases sitting between them. The CDR3 runs 15 residues. CDR1 KGHSH and CDR2 LQKENI come from the germline V gene. The CDR3 bases are TGTGCCAGCTCACCCTTTAATGGGGCGGACTATGGCTACACCTTC. Translating gives CASSPFNGADYGYTF.